This entry concerns a single TCR beta chain. Its antigen is unidentified. The data stem from a study of regulatory T cells in long-lasting Graves disease. Study results and caveats: TCR diversity was lower in persistent than newly diagnosed Graves' disease. The persistent group shared 2,700 or so public clonotypes, more than the approximately 1,000 shared by new patients. With persistent disease, TRBV28, TRBJ1-2 and TRBJ2-5 were the favored segments.

Arm-PCR of CDR3 regions and iRepertoire HTBI primers were used to build TCR beta libraries. TCRdb reanalysed the multiplex PCR reads using MiXCR and keeps one entry per CDR3 protein. The data contain over 650,000 distinct CDR3 sequences, around 30% of them singletons. Time point: persistent/refractory GD, antithyroid drugs over 5 years with positive TRAb. The TCR library used RNA extracted from PBMCs. Nine milliliters of peripheral blood went into EDTA tubes. V was clipped by 4 bases and J by 4 bases, with 13 bases between them. The germline V gene has CDR1 MGHDK and CDR2 SYGVNS. The CDR3 is made up of 15 amino acids.

V and J are TRBV25-1 and TRBJ2-2; weak D call: TRBD1 (6 bases). The clonotype comes from a female donor with Graves disease. Source: peripheral blood mononuclear cells (PBMCs), taken when the disease was refractory, from a patient treated with antithyroid drugs. CDR3 DNA: TGTGCCAGCAGTGCCAGGGGACGGGGCACCGGGGAGCTGTTTTTT. Amino acids: CASSARGRGTGELFF.